The next 22 T cell receptor beta chains were all read from a single sample in a study of blood T cell repertoires in COVID-19. Generated by immunoSEQ multiplex PCR, the TCRdb table keeps only in-frame clones and is missing some. The sample consists of 200,000 to 250,000 clones, about 88% of them appearing once. The source material was peripheral blood. The receptor source for this set is a woman aged 55-70 years with acute or convalescent COVID-19.

In DNA, the CDR3 is TGTGCCAGCAGGAAGCCGGTCATGGGGCTGGGGGGCTACACCTTC. Its protein is CASRKPVMGLGGYTF. J is TRBJ1-2 and V is TRBV6-5; the D gene is possibly TRBD1 (5 bases). This CDR3 has 15 residues. V lost 6 bases, J lost 8 bases, and 22 bases lay in between. CDR1 MNHEY and CDR2 SVGAGI come from the germline V gene.

The V gene is TRBV4-3, the J gene TRBJ2-2; 8 bases fit TRBD2. Germline CDR1 and CDR2: LGHNA and YSLEER. The CDR3 is 15 amino acids. Losses at the gene ends were 0 bases for V and 4 bases for J; bases not matched to a gene: 1. CDR3 sequence: CASSQELAATGELFF. The DNA for the CDR3 is TGCGCCAGCAGCCAAGAACTAGCGGCCACCGGGGAGCTGTTTTTT.

The rearrangement links TRBV12-3 or TRBV12-4 to TRBJ2-1; a weak D match, TRBD2 (6 bases). Trimming removed 3 bases at V and 5 bases at J, with 8 bases between. The CDR3 contains 13 residues. CDR3 DNA: TGTGCCAGCAGTTTCGGGGGTCACAATGAGCAGTTCTTC. Translated: CASSFGGHNEQFF.

The sample holds one count of this clone. This chain joins TRBV5-4 and TRBJ2-7; 9 nucleotides agree with TRBD2. The CDR3 is 15 residues long. The V gene end was trimmed by 7 bases and the J gene end by 2 bases; junction bases not matched to a gene: 10. CDR1 and CDR2 (germline): SGHNT, YYREEE (reference sequence). The CDR3 DNA sequence: TGTGCCAGCTCCTATAGCGGGAGTTCGACCTACGAGCAGTACTTC. It specifies CASSYSGSSTYEQYF. Full variable domain (rest looked up from reference TRBV5-4 and TRBJ2-7): ETGVTQSPTHLIKTRGQQVTLRCSSQSGHNTVSWYQQALGQGPQFIFQYYREEENGRGNFPPRFSGLQFPNYSSELNVNALELDDSALYLCASSYSGSSTYEQYFGPGTRLTVT.

The CDR3 sequence is CASSPGTTSGLSEQYF. The DNA for the CDR3 is TGTGCCAGCAGTCCCGGGACTACTAGTGGCCTCTCCGAGCAGTACTTC. V usage is TRBV28 and J usage is TRBJ2-7; 7 bases map to TRBD2. Germline-derived CDR1 and CDR2 are MDHEN and SYDVKM. V lost 5 bases, J lost 6 bases, and 16 bases stayed unmatched. The CDR3 totals 16 residues. Drawing the rest from reference TRBV28 and TRBJ2-7, the complete variable domain is DVKVTQSSRYLVKRTGEKVFLECVQDMDHENMFWYRQDPGLGLRLIYFSYDVKMKEKGDIPEGYSVSREKKERFSLILESASTNQTSMYLCASSPGTTSGLSEQYFGPGTRLTVT.

This clone was picked up one time. The chain joins TRBV6-5 to TRBJ2-1, with 7 positions matching TRBD2. The germline CDR1 and CDR2 sequences are MNHEY and SVGAGI. J was trimmed by 6 bases and V by 4 bases; bases with no gene match: 12. This CDR3 comprises 16 residues. The CDR3 region has the DNA TGTGCCAGCAGTTCCGCCCGCGGGGGAGTACTCAATGAGCAGTTCTTC. Translated, it gives CASSSARGGVLNEQFF.

V and J are TRBV6-5 and TRBJ2-7; 9 nucleotides line up with TRBD1. There are 14 residues in the CDR3. V lost 3 bases, J lost 1 base, and 1 base stayed unmatched. The germline CDR1 and CDR2 sequences are MNHEY and SVGAGI. The CDR3 reads CASSYDRGSYEQYF. The CDR3 bases are TGTGCCAGCAGTTATGACAGGGGGTCCTACGAGCAGTACTTC.

This chain links TRBV28 with TRBJ2-1; 7 bases map to TRBD2. Germline lookup yields CDR1 MDHEN and CDR2 SYDVKM. J lost 7 bases, V lost 3 bases, and 9 bases had no gene match. This CDR3 is 15 amino acids long. Written as DNA, the CDR3 is TGTGCCAGCAGTTTTCGCGGGAGTTATAGGAATGAGCAGTTCTTC. This translates into CASSFRGSYRNEQFF.

J is TRBJ2-1 and V is TRBV6-2 or TRBV6-3, with D perhaps TRBD1 (5 bases). The CDR3 loop spans 15 amino acids. V was pared by 2 bases and J by 0 bases, with 8 bases between. CDR1 and CDR2 (germline): MNHEY, SVGEGT. CDR3 residues: CASSYRQFSYNEQFF. The CDR3 DNA is TGTGCCAGCAGTTACCGACAGTTCTCCTACAATGAGCAGTTCTTC.

This chain connects TRBV6-2 or TRBV6-3 to TRBJ2-5; 14 bases line up with TRBD2. The CDR3 is made up of 16 amino acids. Germline trimming cut 5 bases from V and 2 bases from J; bases unmatched to any gene: 4. Germline V gene data show CDR1 as MNHEY and CDR2 as SVGEGT. The DNA of the CDR3 is TGTGCCAGCAGTCAAAGACTAGCGGGAGGGCAAGAGACCCAGTACTTC. This translates into CASSQRLAGGQETQYF.

The gene calls are TRBV27 and TRBJ2-1; 11 nucleotides match TRBD1. This CDR3 is 15 amino acids long. Trimming removed 5 bases from V and 7 bases from J; junction bases left unmatched: 7. Germline CDR1 reads MNHEY; CDR2 reads SMNVEV (reference sequence). The CDR3 nucleotides read TGTGCCAGCAGTCGCGGACAGGGGGCGTGGAATGAGCAGTTCTTC. It yields the protein CASSRGQGAWNEQFF.

The chain uses TRBV28 and TRBJ2-1, with unresolved D. Germline V lookup: CDR1 MDHEN, CDR2 SYDVKM. This CDR3 comprises 12 residues. V was clipped by 1 base and J by 10 bases, with 8 bases between them. CDR3 nucleotides: TGTGCCAGCAGTTTATTAAGCGCCGAGCAGTTCTTC. Protein product: CASSLLSAEQFF.

The chain is built from TRBV25-1 and TRBJ2-5; maybe TRBD2 (7 bases). V was shortened by 4 bases and J by 2 bases, with 11 bases between the two germline ends. Germline CDR1 reads MGHDK; CDR2 reads SYGVNS. The CDR3 loop spans 14 amino acids. The CDR3 here is CASSGEGGQETQYF. CDR3 nucleotides: TGTGCCAGCAGTGGCGAGGGGGGGCAAGAGACCCAGTACTTC.

The V gene is TRBV7-8, the J gene TRBJ2-3; 12 bases fit TRBD2. CDR3 length: 18 amino acids. Germline-derived CDR1 and CDR2 are SGHVS and FQNEAQ. Germline trimming cut 5 bases from V and 0 bases from J; bases unmatched to any gene: 9. CDR3 in amino acids: CASSLRLAGVTSTDTQYF. The DNA for the CDR3 is TGTGCCAGCAGCCTAAGACTAGCGGGGGTCACTAGCACAGATACGCAGTATTTT. Together with reference TRBV7-8 and TRBJ2-3, the CDR3 gives the full variable domain: GAGVSQSPRYKVAKRGQDVALRCDPISGHVSLFWYQQALGQGPEFLTYFQNEAQLDKSGLPSDRFFAERPEGSVSTLKIQRTQQEDSAVYLCASSLRLAGVTSTDTQYFGPGTRLTVL.

The chain combines TRBV7-8 with TRBJ1-5, with 7 bases identical to TRBD1. The CDR3 covers 14 residues. The germline V gene has CDR1 SGHVS and CDR2 FQNEAQ. With 3 bases clipped from V and 6 bases from J, the junction kept 5 bases outside the gene matches. CDR3 DNA sequence: TGTGCCAGCAGCTTTATGGGGACAGCTCAGCCCCAGCATTTT. Its protein is CASSFMGTAQPQHF. Full variable domain (remainder filled in from reference TRBV7-8 and TRBJ1-5): GAGVSQSPRYKVAKRGQDVALRCDPISGHVSLFWYQQALGQGPEFLTYFQNEAQLDKSGLPSDRFFAERPEGSVSTLKIQRTQQEDSAVYLCASSFMGTAQPQHFGDGTRLSIL.

This chain uses TRBV7-2 with TRBJ2-5; D perhaps matches TRBD1 (6 bases). Trimming pared 4 bases from V and 5 bases from J, leaving 11 bases between. From germline, CDR1 is SGHTA and CDR2 FQGNSA. The CDR3 is made up of 13 amino acids. DNA for the CDR3: TGTGCCAGCAGCTACACAGGGTCGGAGACCCAGTACTTC. This translates into CASSYTGSETQYF.

V is TRBV3-1 (or the pseudogene TRBV3-2) and J is TRBJ2-5, with 13 bases matching TRBD2. V was clipped by 2 bases and J by 2 bases; unmatched bases: 2. The CDR3 length is 16 residues. Per the germline V gene, CDR1 is LGHDT and CDR2 is YNNKEL (reference sequence). As DNA, the CDR3 is TGTGCCAGCAGCCAAAGGACTAGCGGGAGACAAGAGACCCAGTACTTC. This encodes CASSQRTSGRQETQYF.

The gene calls are TRBV5-5 and TRBJ2-7; 8 bases map to TRBD2. After removal of 0 bases from V and 2 bases from J, the junction contained 13 bases not matched to a gene. Per germline, CDR1 SGHKS and CDR2 YYEKEE (reference sequence). This CDR3 is built from 18 residues. The CDR3, as DNA: TGTGCCAGCAGCTTGGGGCCTGCGGGCTTAGCGGGACCCTACGAGCAGTACTTC. As protein: CASSLGPAGLAGPYEQYF.

The chain carries TRBV19 and TRBJ2-1; D call uncertain. Trimming removed 0 bases from V and 4 bases from J, with 10 bases in between. The germline V gene encodes CDR1 LNHDA and CDR2 SQIVND (reference sequence). This CDR3 comprises 15 residues. CDR3 nucleotide sequence: TGTGCCAGTAGTATAGACCGGGTCCAATACAATGAGCAGTTCTTC. This gives the protein CASSIDRVQYNEQFF.

The chain has TRBV28 and TRBJ2-3; 12 nucleotides line up with TRBD1. Germline V gene sequence: CDR1 MDHEN, CDR2 SYDVKM. V was clipped by 6 bases and J by 7 bases; unmatched bases: 8. CDR3 length equals 15 residues. The CDR3, as DNA: TGTGCCAGCAGCCCAGCGGGACAGGGGGCACATACGCAGTATTTT. Residues: CASSPAGQGAHTQYF.

J is TRBJ2-1 and V is TRBV7-8; a weak D match, TRBD2 (6 bases). The V gene's germline CDR1 is SGHVS and CDR2 FQNEAQ. This CDR3 contains 17 residues. The V gene lost 6 bases and the J gene lost 9 bases, with 27 bases spanning the gap. CDR3 amino acids: CASSFEEIRLGFGEQFF. The CDR3 DNA follows: TGTGCCAGCAGTTTTGAAGAAATAAGACTAGGTTTTGGTGAGCAGTTCTTC. Filled out from reference TRBV7-8 and TRBJ2-1, the complete variable domain reads GAGVSQSPRYKVAKRGQDVALRCDPISGHVSLFWYQQALGQGPEFLTYFQNEAQLDKSGLPSDRFFAERPEGSVSTLKIQRTQQEDSAVYLCASSFEEIRLGFGEQFFGPGTRLTVL.

The rearrangement links TRBV21-1 to TRBJ2-1; TRBD2, as called in the table, went unchecked against the DNA. TRBV21-1 is a pseudogene locus. The length of the CDR3 is 16 residues. For the CDR3, the DNA is TGTGCCAGCAGCCCCGGGTCCAGAGAGCCAGAGGTTGAGCAGTTCTTC. This gives the protein CASSPGSREPEVEQFF.